The TCR beta chain described here comes from a study of shared clonotypes between healthy human individuals. Trimming stripped 5 bases from V and 3 bases from J, with 17 bases between. The germline V gene has CDR1 SGHTA and CDR2 FQGNSA. The CDR3 loop spans 15 amino acids. TCRdb's copy holds only in-frame clones and misses some; the assay was immunoSEQ multiplex PCR. The data hold approximately 340,000 clones, with around 72% observed a single time. The chain combines TRBV7-2 with TRBJ2-7; the D gene is possibly TRBD2 (6 bases). The clonotype comes from a man aged 25-45 years in good health. The sequenced material came from memory CD4+ T cells sorted from blood. Subset here: CD45RA-negative fraction. In nucleotides, the CDR3 is TGTGCCAGCAGCCCCTATTCACCGGGGGTCTACGAGCAGTACTTC. It encodes CASSPYSPGVYEQYF.